This T cell receptor beta chain is from a study of shared clonotypes between healthy human individuals. Whole-study findings and limits: It was anticipated that sequencing depth would influence how many clonotypes donors shared.

As to this clone: The antigen remains undetermined. Additional DNA sequences in this sample encode the identical CDR3.

V gave up 4 bases and J gave up 5 bases, with 2 bases separating them. The germline V gene encodes CDR1 MNHNY and CDR2 SVGAGI (reference sequence). The CDR3 consists of 11 residues. Produced via immunoSEQ multiplex PCR; TCRdb's table is partial and in-frame only. This table has approximately 2.5 million clones, roughly 92% appearing once. Every donor was a Caucasian adult from Nashville, Tennessee. Sequenced sample: naive CD4+ T cells sorted from blood. The subset: CD45RA+ positively selected. V gene TRBV6-6 combines with J gene TRBJ1-4, with unresolved D. The TCR was taken from a man aged 18-30 years in good health. The CDR3 is CASSSNEKLFF. In DNA form, the CDR3 reads TGTGCCAGCAGTTCGAATGAAAAACTGTTTTTT.